A selection of T cell receptor beta chains follows, all from one sample in a study of technical replicates of blood from a handful of donors. Some clones are missing from TCRdb's copy, which holds only in-frame ones; the method was immunoSEQ multiplex PCR. The table includes about 97,000 clones, roughly 95% detected once. The material sequenced was T cells isolated from PBMCs. The receptors here all came from a human donor in good health. The CDR3 runs from the conserved cysteine through the conserved F or W. A D gene is named only where the DNA matches it firmly. Some rows have no size entry. The others give once, few or many, or a class for an expanded clone.

j_gene	v_gene	abundance	d_gene	CDR3aa	CDR3nt
TRBJ2-3	TRBV6-1	-	TRBD2	CASSVRRGGLQDTQYF	TGTGCCAGCAGTGTTCGGCGGGGGGGCCTGCAAGATACGCAGTATTTT
TRBJ2-7	TRBV19	once	-	CASSIHRQAYEQYF	TGTGCCAGTAGTATCCACAGACAAGCCTACGAGCAGTACTTC
TRBJ2-5	TRBV15	-	TRBD1	CATSRGQGSQETQYF	TGTGCCACCAGCAGAGGACAGGGATCGCAAGAGACCCAGTACTTC
TRBJ2-3	TRBV7-9	-	-	CASSSQGTTDTQYF	TGTGCCAGCAGCTCCCAGGGGACCACAGATACGCAGTATTTT
TRBJ2-1	TRBV28	-	TRBD2	CASSLLTSNNEQFF	TGTGCCAGCAGTTTATTGACTAGCAACAATGAGCAGTTCTTC
TRBJ1-2	TRBV7-3	once	-	CASSLPGYGYTF	TGTGCCAGCAGCTTACCAGGGTATGGCTACACCTTC
TRBJ2-6	TRBV29-1	-	-	CSVEGWERLSGANVLTF	TGCAGCGTTGAAGGGTGGGAGCGCCTCTCTGGGGCCAACGTCCTGACTTTC
TRBJ1-5	TRBV6-5	-	-	CASKRQALSNQPQHF	TGTGCCAGCAAGAGACAGGCACTTAGCAATCAGCCCCAGCATTTT
TRBJ2-6	TRBV2	-	TRBD1	CASRGTGSVGANVLTF	TGTGCCAGCAGGGGGACAGGGTCGGTCGGGGCCAACGTCCTGACTTTC
TRBJ1-2	TRBV18	-	-	CASSPPMEYGYTF	TGTGCCAGCTCACCACCGATGGAGTATGGCTACACCTTC
TRBJ2-1	TRBV6-4	-	TRBD1	CASSEDRENEQFF	TGTGCCAGCAGTGAGGACAGGGAAAATGAGCAGTTCTTC
TRBJ2-7	TRBV6-5	-	TRBD2	CASSPGTRGDYEQYF	TGTGCCAGCAGCCCCGGGACTAGAGGGGACTACGAGCAGTACTTC
TRBJ1-1	TRBV28	once	-	CASSVVLNTEAFF	TGTGCCAGCAGTGTCGTATTGAACACTGAAGCTTTCTTT
TRBJ2-7	TRBV19	-	TRBD1	CASGPGQTSYEQYF	TGTGCCAGTGGACCGGGACAGACGTCCTACGAGCAGTACTTC
TRBJ1-1	TRBV7-6	-	-	CASSLRQENTEAFF	TGTGCCAGCAGCTTACGCCAGGAGAACACTGAAGCTTTCTTT
TRBJ2-3	TRBV5-1	-	-	CASSLGVSTDTQYF	TGCGCCAGCAGCTTGGGAGTTAGCACAGATACGCAGTATTTT
TRBJ1-1	TRBV19	-	TRBD1	CAGDRKTNTEAFF	TGTGCCGGGGACAGGAAAACGAACACTGAAGCTTTCTTT